Included here is one T cell receptor (beta chain) sequence, with context. This entry belongs to a study of blood T cell repertoires in COVID-19. The assay was immunoSEQ multiplex PCR, and TCRdb's table has in-frame clones only and misses some. The sample has 190,000 or so clones; approximately 90% are singletons. Germline values: CDR1 SGDLS, CDR2 YYNGEE. The CDR3 is 15 residues long. J lost 6 bases, V lost 4 bases, and 10 bases had no gene match. The sequencing input was peripheral blood. The receptor comes from a man aged 60 to 75 who had recovered from COVID-19. The rearrangement links TRBV9 to TRBJ2-7; 10 nucleotides line up with TRBD2. CDR3 protein: CASSPQRGGVGEQYF. As DNA, the CDR3 is TGTGCCAGCAGCCCACAGCGGGGGGGTGTGGGCGAGCAGTACTTC.